This TCR beta chain stems from a study of cytomegalovirus exposure and HLA in healthy donors. This PCR relied on a set of 60 Vbeta primers and 13 Jbeta primers. The protocol was immunoSEQ multiplex PCR, while the TCRdb copy is restricted to in-frame clones and leaves out a portion. This sample carries 100,000 to 150,000 clones, 82% of them seen once, and the ten largest clones take roughly 1.2%. The V gene end was trimmed by 0 bases and the J gene end by 6 bases; junction bases not matched to a gene: 6. CDR1 and CDR2 (germline): GTSNPN, SVGIG (reference sequence). The length of the CDR3 is 15 residues.

This sequence was found in a boy aged 5-17 years in good health and CMV-seronegative. Material for sequencing was PBMCs. V usage is TRBV30 and J usage is TRBJ2-1, with 9 bases lining up with TRBD2. The CDR3 coding sequence is TGTGCCTGGAGTGTACTACTAGCGGGCCCCAATGAGCAGTTCTTC. Residues: CAWSVLLAGPNEQFF. The full variable domain, with the rest looked up from reference TRBV30 and TRBJ2-1, is SQTIHQWPATLVQPVGSPLSLECTVEGTSNPNLYWYRQAAGRGLQLLFYSVGIGQISSEVPQNLSASRPQDRQFILSSKKLLLSDSGFYLCAWSVLLAGPNEQFFGPGTRLTVL.